This T cell receptor beta chain was sequenced during a study of T cells in Graves' hyperthyroidism and ophthalmopathy. The length of the CDR3 is 15 residues. The V and J ends lost 2 bases and 4 bases, in that order; junction bases with no gene match: 9. Germline V gene data show CDR1 as DFQATT and CDR2 as SNEGSKA (reference sequence). Researchers amplified the TCR beta CDR3 regions from RNA transcripts. Using the HTBI primer set, a first-round RT-PCR was run on the TCR CDR3. MiXCR, applied by TCRdb to the multiplex PCR reads, yields one record per CDR3 protein. The sample has a few hundred thousand distinct CDR3 sequences; 14% are singletons. The study included ophthalmopathy patients with Clinical Activity Score at least 3, NOSPECS grade at least 4 and duration under 3 months. Clinicians diagnosed patients from clinical symptoms, serum thyroxine and TRAb, thyroid ultrasound and orbital computed tomography.

Many counts were recorded for this clonotype. Sequencing was carried out using blood. The source is a woman in her 30s with Graves' ophthalmopathy. The chain links TRBV20-1 to TRBJ2-5; 8 bases line up with TRBD1. The CDR3 sequence is CSARPGQELPETQYF. The CDR3, as DNA: TGCAGTGCTAGACCGGGACAGGAGCTCCCAGAGACCCAGTACTTC.